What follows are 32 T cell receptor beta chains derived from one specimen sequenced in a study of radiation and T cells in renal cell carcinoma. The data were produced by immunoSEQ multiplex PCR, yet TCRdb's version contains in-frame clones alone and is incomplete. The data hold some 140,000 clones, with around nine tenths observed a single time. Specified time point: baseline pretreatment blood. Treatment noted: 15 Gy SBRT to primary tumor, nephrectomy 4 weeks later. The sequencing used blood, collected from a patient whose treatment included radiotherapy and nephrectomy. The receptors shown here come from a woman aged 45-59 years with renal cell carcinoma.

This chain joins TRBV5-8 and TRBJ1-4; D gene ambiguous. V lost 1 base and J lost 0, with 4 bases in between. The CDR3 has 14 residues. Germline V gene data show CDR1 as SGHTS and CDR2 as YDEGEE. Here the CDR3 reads CASSLRATNEKLFF. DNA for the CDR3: TGTGCCAGCAGCTTGAGGGCAACTAATGAAAAACTGTTTTTT.

CDR3 nucleotide sequence: TGTGCCAGCAGTGGAGGGGGGAATGAGCAGTTCTTC. Amino acid sequence: CASSGGGNEQFF. The chain combines TRBV2 with TRBJ2-1, with D perhaps being TRBD1 or TRBD2 (6 bases each). The length of the CDR3 is 12 residues. Germline V lookup: CDR1 SNHLY, CDR2 FYNNEI. V lost 4 bases, J lost 7 bases, and 8 bases lay in between.

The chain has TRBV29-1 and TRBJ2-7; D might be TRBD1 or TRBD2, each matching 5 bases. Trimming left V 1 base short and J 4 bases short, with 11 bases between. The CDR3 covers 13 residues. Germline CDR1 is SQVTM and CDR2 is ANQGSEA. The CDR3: CSVEGVGEYEQYF. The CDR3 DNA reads TGCAGCGTTGAAGGGGTGGGGGAGTACGAGCAGTACTTC.

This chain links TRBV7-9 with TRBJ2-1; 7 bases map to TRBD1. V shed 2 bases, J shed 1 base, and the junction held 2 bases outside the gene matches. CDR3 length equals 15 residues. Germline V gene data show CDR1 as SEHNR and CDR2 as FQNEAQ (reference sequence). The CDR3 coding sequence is TGTGCCAGCAGCTTACTGGACAGGTCCTACAATGAGCAGTTCTTC. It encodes CASSLLDRSYNEQFF. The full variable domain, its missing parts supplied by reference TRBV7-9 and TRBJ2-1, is DTGVSQNPRHKITKRGQNVTFRCDPISEHNRLYWYRQTLGQGPEFLTYFQNEAQLEKSRLLSDRFSAERPKGSFSTLEIQRTEQGDSAMYLCASSLLDRSYNEQFFGPGTRLTVL.

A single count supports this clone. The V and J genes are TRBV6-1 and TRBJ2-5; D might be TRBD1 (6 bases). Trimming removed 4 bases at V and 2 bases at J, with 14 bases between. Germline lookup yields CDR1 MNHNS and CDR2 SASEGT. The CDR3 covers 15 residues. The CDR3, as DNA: TGTGCCAGCAGTGCCCCTGGGGGCCCTCAAGAGACCCAGTACTTC. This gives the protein CASSAPGGPQETQYF.

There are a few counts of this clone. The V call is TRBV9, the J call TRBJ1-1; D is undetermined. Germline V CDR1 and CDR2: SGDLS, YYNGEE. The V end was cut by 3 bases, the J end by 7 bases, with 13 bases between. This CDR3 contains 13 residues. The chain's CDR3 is CASSARPGGEAFF. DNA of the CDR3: TGTGCCAGCAGCGCCCGGCCGGGAGGTGAAGCTTTCTTT.

The CDR3 DNA reads TGTGCCAGCTTTCGGACACTACAAGAGACCCAGTACTTC. Its translation: CASFRTLQETQYF. The chain is built from TRBV6-6 and TRBJ2-5, with a possible D match to TRBD1 (5 bases). Germline assignment: CDR1 MNHNY and CDR2 SVGAGI (reference sequence). This CDR3 is built from 13 residues. The V end lost 8 bases, the J end lost 2 bases, and 12 bases lay between the germline ends.

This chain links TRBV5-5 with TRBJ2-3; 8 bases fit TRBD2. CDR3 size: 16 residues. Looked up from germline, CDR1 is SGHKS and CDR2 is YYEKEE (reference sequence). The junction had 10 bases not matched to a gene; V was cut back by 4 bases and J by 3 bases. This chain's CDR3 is CASSGDRGGFTDTQYF. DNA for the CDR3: TGTGCCAGCAGCGGCGATCGGGGGGGCTTTACAGATACGCAGTATTTT.

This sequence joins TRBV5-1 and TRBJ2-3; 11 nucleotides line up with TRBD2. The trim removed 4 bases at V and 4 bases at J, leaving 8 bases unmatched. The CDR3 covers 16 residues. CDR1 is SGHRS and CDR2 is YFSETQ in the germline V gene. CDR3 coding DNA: TGCGCCAGCAGCATCCCCGGGACTAGCGGAGCAGATACGCAGTATTTT. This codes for CASSIPGTSGADTQYF.

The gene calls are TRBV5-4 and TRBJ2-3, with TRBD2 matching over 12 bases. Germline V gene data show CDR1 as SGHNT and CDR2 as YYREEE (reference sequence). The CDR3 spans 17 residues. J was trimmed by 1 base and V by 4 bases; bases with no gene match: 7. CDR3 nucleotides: TGTGCCAGCAGCATCGGACTAGCGGGGTCCCGCACAGATACGCAGTATTTT. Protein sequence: CASSIGLAGSRTDTQYF.

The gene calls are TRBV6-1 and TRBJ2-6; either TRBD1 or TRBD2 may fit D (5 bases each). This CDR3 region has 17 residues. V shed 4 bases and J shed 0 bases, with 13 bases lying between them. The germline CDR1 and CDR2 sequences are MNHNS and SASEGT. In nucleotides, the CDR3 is TGTGCCAGCAGTGTCTCGGGACCCAGCTCTGGGGCCAACGTCCTGACTTTC. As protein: CASSVSGPSSGANVLTF.

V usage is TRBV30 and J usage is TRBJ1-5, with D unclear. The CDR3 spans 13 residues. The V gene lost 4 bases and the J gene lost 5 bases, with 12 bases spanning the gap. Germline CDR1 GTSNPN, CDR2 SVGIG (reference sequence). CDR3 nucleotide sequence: TGTGCCTGGACGGGCAGTCGGGATCAGCCCCAGCATTTT. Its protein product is CAWTGSRDQPQHF.

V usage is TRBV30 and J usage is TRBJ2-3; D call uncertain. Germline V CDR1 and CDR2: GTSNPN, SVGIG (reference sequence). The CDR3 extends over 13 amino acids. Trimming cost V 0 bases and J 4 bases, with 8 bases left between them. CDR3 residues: CAWSVGTPDTQYF. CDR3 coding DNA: TGTGCCTGGAGTGTTGGCACCCCAGATACGCAGTATTTT.

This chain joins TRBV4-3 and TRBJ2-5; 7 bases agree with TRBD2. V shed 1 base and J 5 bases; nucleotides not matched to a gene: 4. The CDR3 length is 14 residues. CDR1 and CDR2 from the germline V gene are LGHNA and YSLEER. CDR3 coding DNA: TGCGCCAGCAGCCAAGCGGGGGGTGGGGAGACCCAGTACTTC. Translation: CASSQAGGGETQYF.

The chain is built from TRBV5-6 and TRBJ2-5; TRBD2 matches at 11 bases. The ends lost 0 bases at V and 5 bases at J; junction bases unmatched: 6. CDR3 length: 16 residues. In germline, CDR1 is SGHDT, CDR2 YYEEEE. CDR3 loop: CASSLALAGGRETQYF. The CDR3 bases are TGTGCCAGCAGCTTGGCCTTAGCGGGGGGGCGGGAGACCCAGTACTTC.

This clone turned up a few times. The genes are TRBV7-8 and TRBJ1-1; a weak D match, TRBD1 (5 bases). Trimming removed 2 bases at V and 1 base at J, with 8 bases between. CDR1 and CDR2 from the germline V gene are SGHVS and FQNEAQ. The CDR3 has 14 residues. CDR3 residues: CASSLIRANTEAFF. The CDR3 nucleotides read TGTGCCAGCAGCTTAATCAGGGCGAACACTGAAGCTTTCTTT.

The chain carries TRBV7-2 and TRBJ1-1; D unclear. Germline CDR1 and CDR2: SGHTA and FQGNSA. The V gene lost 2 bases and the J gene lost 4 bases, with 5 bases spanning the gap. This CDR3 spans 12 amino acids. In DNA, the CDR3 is TGTGCCAGCAGCTTAAGGAGCACTGAAGCTTTCTTT. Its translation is CASSLRSTEAFF.

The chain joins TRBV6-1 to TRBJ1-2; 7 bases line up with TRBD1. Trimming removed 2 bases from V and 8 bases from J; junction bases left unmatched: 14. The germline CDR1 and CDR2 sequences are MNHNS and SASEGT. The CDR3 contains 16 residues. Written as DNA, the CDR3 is TGTGCCAGCAGTGAAAAAGGACCTTGGGACAGTAGGGGCTACACCTTC. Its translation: CASSEKGPWDSRGYTF.

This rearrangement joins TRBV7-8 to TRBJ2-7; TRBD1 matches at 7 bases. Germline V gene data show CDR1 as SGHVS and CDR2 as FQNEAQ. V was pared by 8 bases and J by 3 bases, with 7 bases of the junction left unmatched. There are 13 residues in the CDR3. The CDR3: CASGWTGIYEQYF. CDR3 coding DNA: TGTGCCAGCGGGTGGACAGGAATCTACGAGCAGTACTTC.

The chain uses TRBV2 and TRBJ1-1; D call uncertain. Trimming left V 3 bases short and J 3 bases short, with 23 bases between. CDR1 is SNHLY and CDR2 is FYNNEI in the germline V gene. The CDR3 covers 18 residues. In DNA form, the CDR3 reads TGTGCCAGCAGTGACCCTATGCTTAGTAGCAGGCGATACACTGAAGCTTTCTTT. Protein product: CASSDPMLSSRRYTEAFF. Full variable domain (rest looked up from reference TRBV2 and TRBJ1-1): EPEVTQTPSHQVTQMGQEVILRCVPISNHLYFYWYRQILGQKVEFLVSFYNNEISEKSEIFDDQFSVERPDGSNFTLKIRSTKLEDSAMYFCASSDPMLSSRRYTEAFFGQGTRLTVV.

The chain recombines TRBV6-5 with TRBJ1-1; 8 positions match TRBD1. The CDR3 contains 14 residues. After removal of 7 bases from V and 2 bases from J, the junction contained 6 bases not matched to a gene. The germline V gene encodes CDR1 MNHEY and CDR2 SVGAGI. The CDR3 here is CASTQDRDNTEAFF. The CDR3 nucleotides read TGTGCCAGCACCCAGGACAGGGACAACACTGAAGCTTTCTTT.

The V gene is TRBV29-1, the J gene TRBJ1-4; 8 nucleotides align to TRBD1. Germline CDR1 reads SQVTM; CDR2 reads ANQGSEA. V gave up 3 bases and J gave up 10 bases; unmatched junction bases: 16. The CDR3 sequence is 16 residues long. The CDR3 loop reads CSVDPGQDQREGKLFF. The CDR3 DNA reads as TGCAGCGTTGACCCGGGACAGGACCAACGGGAGGGAAAACTGTTTTTT.

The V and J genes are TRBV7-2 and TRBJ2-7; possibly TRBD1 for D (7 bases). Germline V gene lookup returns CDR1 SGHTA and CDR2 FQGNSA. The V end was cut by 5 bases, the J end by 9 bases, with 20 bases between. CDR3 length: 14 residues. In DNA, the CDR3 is TGTGCCAGCAGCGCCTCGACAGGGCCCGGGAGGCAGTACTTC. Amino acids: CASSASTGPGRQYF.

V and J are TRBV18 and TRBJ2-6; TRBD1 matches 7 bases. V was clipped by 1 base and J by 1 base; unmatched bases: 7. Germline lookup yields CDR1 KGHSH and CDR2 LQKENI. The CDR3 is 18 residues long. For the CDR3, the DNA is TGTGCCAGCTCACCACAGGGGGCTATCGTGTCTGGGGCCAACGTCCTGACTTTC. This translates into CASSPQGAIVSGANVLTF. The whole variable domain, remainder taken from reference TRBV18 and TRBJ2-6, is NAGVMQNPRHLVRRRGQEARLRCSPMKGHSHVYWYRQLPEEGLKFMVYLQKENIIDESGMPKERFSAEFPKEGPSILRIQQVVRGDSAAYFCASSPQGAIVSGANVLTFGAGSRLTVL.

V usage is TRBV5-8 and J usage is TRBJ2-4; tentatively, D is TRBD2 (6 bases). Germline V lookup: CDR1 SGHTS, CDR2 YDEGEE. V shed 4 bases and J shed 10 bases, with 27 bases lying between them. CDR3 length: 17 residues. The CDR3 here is CASSITPRRAKGGIQYF. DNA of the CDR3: TGTGCCAGCAGCATAACCCCCCGTAGGGCGAAAGGAGGGATTCAGTACTTC.

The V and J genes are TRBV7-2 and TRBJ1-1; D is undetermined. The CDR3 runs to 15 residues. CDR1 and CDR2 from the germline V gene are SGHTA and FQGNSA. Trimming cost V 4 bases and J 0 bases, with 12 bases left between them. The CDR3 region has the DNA TGTGCCAGCAGCTCGCTGGCGCAATTGAACACTGAAGCTTTCTTT. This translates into CASSSLAQLNTEAFF.

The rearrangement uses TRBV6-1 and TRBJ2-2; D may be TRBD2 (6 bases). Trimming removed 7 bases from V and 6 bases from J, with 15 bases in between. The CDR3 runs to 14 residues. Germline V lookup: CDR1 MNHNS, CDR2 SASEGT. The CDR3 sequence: CASISGGAAGELFF. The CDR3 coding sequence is TGTGCCAGCATATCAGGCGGGGCCGCCGGGGAGCTGTTTTTT.

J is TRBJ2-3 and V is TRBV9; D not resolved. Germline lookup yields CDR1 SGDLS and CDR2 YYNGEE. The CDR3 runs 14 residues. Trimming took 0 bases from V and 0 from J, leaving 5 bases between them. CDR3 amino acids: CASSVVGSTDTQYF. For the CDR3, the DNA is TGTGCCAGCAGCGTAGTGGGTAGCACAGATACGCAGTATTTT.

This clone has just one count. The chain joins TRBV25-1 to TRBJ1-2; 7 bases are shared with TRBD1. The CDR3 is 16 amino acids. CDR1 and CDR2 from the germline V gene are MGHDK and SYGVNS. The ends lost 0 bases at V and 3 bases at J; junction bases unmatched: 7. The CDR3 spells CASSEYPGQEDYGYTF. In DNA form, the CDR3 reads TGTGCCAGCAGTGAATACCCCGGACAGGAGGACTATGGCTACACCTTC.

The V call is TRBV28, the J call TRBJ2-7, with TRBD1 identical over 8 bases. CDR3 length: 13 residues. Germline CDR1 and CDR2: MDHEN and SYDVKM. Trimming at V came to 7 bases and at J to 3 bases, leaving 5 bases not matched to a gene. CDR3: CASTGTGLYEQYF. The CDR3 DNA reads TGTGCCAGCACAGGGACAGGCCTCTACGAGCAGTACTTC.

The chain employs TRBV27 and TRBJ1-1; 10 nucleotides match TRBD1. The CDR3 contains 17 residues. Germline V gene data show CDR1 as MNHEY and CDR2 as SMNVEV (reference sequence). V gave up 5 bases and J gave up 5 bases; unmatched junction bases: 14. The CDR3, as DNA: TGTGCCAGCAGTCCCTCGGGACAGGGGCCATTGTGGACTGAAGCTTTCTTT. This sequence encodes CASSPSGQGPLWTEAFF.

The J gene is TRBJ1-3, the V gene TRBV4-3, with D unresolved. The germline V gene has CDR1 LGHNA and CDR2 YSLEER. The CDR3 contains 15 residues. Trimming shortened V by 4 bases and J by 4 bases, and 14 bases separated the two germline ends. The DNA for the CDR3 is TGCGCCAGCAGCCGGAGCCAGGTAACCGGAAACACCATATATTTT. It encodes CASSRSQVTGNTIYF.